These 19 T cell receptor beta chains share one sample of origin, sequenced in a study of control samples from healthy donors and cancer patients. The assay was immunoSEQ multiplex PCR, and TCRdb's table has in-frame clones only and misses some. This repertoire shows more than 75,000 clones, about 81% found once; its top ten account for approximately 38%. The sequencing sample was made of PBMCs. The receptors here all came from a man aged 65-85 years with lung cancer.

As to this clone: Other DNA sequences in this specimen translate into the identical CDR3. The CDR3 DNA reads TGCAGCGCTGACAGCCACTATGGCTACACCTTC. This codes for CSADSHYGYTF. The gene calls are TRBV29-1 and TRBJ1-2; tentatively, D is TRBD1 (5 bases). In germline, CDR1 is SQVTM, CDR2 ANQGSEA. The length of the CDR3 is 11 residues. The germline V and J ends were trimmed by 7 bases and 3 bases, with 9 bases remaining between them.

This sequence joins TRBV6-4 and TRBJ1-5; possible D gene TRBD1, 6 bases. Germline CDR1 is MRHNA and CDR2 is SNTAGT. The V and J ends lost 10 bases and 0 bases respectively, with 16 bases between them. The CDR3 is 15 amino acids. CDR3 sequence (DNA): TGTGCCAACCAGGACAGTGTATATAGCAATCAGCCCCAGCATTTT. The encoded protein is CANQDSVYSNQPQHF.

The chain employs TRBV7-3 and TRBJ2-7, with D tentatively TRBD2 (7 bases). Trimming took 1 base from V and 5 from J, leaving 18 bases between them. The CDR3 is made up of 16 amino acids. Germline CDR1 is SGHTA and CDR2 is FQGTGA. The CDR3 spells CASSLNPAQGGHEQYF. CDR3 bases: TGTGCCAGCAGCTTAAACCCGGCACAGGGAGGGCACGAGCAGTACTTC.

The chain employs TRBV5-1 and TRBJ2-1; D is ambiguous. V gave up 5 bases and J gave up 0 bases, with 9 bases separating them. This CDR3 is 14 amino acids long. CDR1 and CDR2 from the germline V gene are SGHRS and YFSETQ. The CDR3 here is CASRRSSSYNEQFF. The CDR3 DNA sequence: TGCGCCAGCAGAAGATCAAGCTCCTACAATGAGCAGTTCTTC.

The V and J genes are TRBV6-2 or TRBV6-3 and TRBJ2-3; D is ambiguous. The ends were cut back, 0 bases at V and 2 bases at J, with 12 bases in the middle. This CDR3 contains 16 residues. Germline V gene data show CDR1 as MNHEY and CDR2 as SVGEGT. CDR3 nucleotides: TGTGCCAGCAGTTACTCGGCCTCCCTTCCCACAGATACGCAGTATTTT. It specifies CASSYSASLPTDTQYF.

The CDR3 is CASSMAGGDIQYF. The CDR3 DNA follows: TGTGCCAGTAGTATGGCTGGGGGGGACATTCAGTACTTC. V usage is TRBV19 and J usage is TRBJ2-4; TRBD2 agrees at 7 bases. Germline CDR1 is LNHDA and CDR2 is SQIVND (reference sequence). The junction had 4 bases not matched to a gene; V was cut back by 3 bases and J by 8 bases. The CDR3 totals 13 residues.

J is TRBJ2-3 and V is TRBV12-5; 12 positions agree with TRBD1. Germline CDR1 LGHNT, CDR2 FRNRAP. The CDR3 is 16 residues long. With 4 bases clipped from V and 3 bases from J, the junction kept 5 bases outside the gene matches. The CDR3 region is CASGSGTGGVTDTQYF. The CDR3 DNA sequence: TGTGCTAGTGGTTCCGGGACAGGGGGCGTTACAGATACGCAGTATTTT.

This clone was seen just once. J is TRBJ1-6 and V is TRBV7-3; perhaps TRBD1 as D (5 bases). Trimming cost V 4 bases and J 13 bases, with 17 bases left between them. From germline, CDR1 is SGHTA and CDR2 FQGTGA. The CDR3 consists of 14 residues. CDR3: CASSSGLSESPLHF. CDR3 nucleotide sequence: TGTGCCAGCAGCTCGGGACTGAGCGAATCCCCCCTCCACTTT.

The rearrangement joins TRBV5-1 to TRBJ2-3; 7 nucleotides agree with TRBD2. This CDR3 is built from 17 residues. The germline V gene has CDR1 SGHRS and CDR2 YFSETQ. The V gene end was trimmed by 4 bases and the J gene end by 2 bases; junction bases not matched to a gene: 13. The CDR3 sequence: CASSLGGAGLTTDTQYF. DNA of the CDR3: TGCGCCAGCAGCCTGGGGGGAGCGGGGCTTACCACAGATACGCAGTATTTT.

V and J are TRBV19 and TRBJ1-1; TRBD1 might be the D (6 bases). In germline, CDR1 is LNHDA, CDR2 SQIVND (reference sequence). The CDR3 length is 14 residues. With 6 bases removed from V and 2 bases from J, the gap between germline ends came to 13 bases. As DNA, the CDR3 is TGTGCCAGTAGAACGGACAGCCTCAACACTGAAGCTTTCTTT. Residues: CASRTDSLNTEAFF.

The chain is built from TRBV25-1 and TRBJ1-2; D is unresolved. The germline V and J ends were trimmed by 3 bases and 4 bases, with 12 bases remaining between them. CDR3 length: 14 amino acids. CDR1 and CDR2 (germline): MGHDK, SYGVNS. The CDR3, as DNA: TGTGCCAGCAGTGATCCCGGTTATTCCTATGGCTACACCTTC. Amino acids: CASSDPGYSYGYTF.

This chain uses TRBV11-2 with TRBJ1-2; no reliable D call. Deletions cut 5 bases from V and 0 bases from J, with 13 bases between. The CDR3 runs to 15 residues. Per the germline V gene, CDR1 is SGHAT and CDR2 is FQNNGV. The CDR3 region is CASSPSRLPNYGYTF. In DNA, the CDR3 is TGTGCCAGCAGCCCAAGCAGGCTACCTAACTATGGCTACACCTTC.

This clone has just a few counts. The chain couples TRBV19 to TRBJ2-1; D remains unclear. The germline V gene has CDR1 LNHDA and CDR2 SQIVND (reference sequence). V was shortened by 8 bases and J by 1 base, with 6 bases between the two germline ends. The CDR3 loop spans 12 amino acids. The CDR3 sequence: CASASSYNEQFF. Here the CDR3 DNA reads TGTGCCAGTGCGTCATCCTACAATGAGCAGTTCTTC.

This chain links TRBV6-2 or TRBV6-3 with TRBJ2-4; 12 nucleotides agree with TRBD2. The CDR3 totals 19 residues. Germline assignment: CDR1 MNHEY and CDR2 SVGEGT. Trimming removed 2 bases from V and 1 base from J; junction bases left unmatched: 9. CDR3 sequence: CASSYRLAGGPEAKNIQYF. As DNA, the CDR3 is TGTGCCAGCAGTTACAGGCTAGCGGGGGGGCCTGAGGCCAAAAACATTCAGTACTTC.

The CDR3 loop is CASSYFLGDLGDTQYF. In nucleotides, the CDR3 is TGTGCCAGCAGTTACTTTCTAGGGGACCTAGGTGATACGCAGTATTTT. The chain joins TRBV6-6 to TRBJ2-3; TRBD1 or TRBD2 may be the D gene (5 bases each). Germline V gene sequence: CDR1 MNHNY, CDR2 SVGAGI (reference sequence). The CDR3 is 16 residues long. V was trimmed by 1 base and J by 6 bases, leaving 17 bases between them.

The chain links TRBV3-1 (or the pseudogene TRBV3-2) to TRBJ1-4, with D possibly being TRBD1 (5 bases). Germline loops: CDR1 LGHDT, CDR2 YNNKEL (reference sequence). The CDR3 contains 15 residues. Between the trimmed V and J ends, which lost 6 bases and 1 base, there was a span of 12 bases. CDR3 sequence: CASSPRRGTNEKLFF. The CDR3 DNA sequence: TGTGCCAGCAGTCCAAGGAGGGGAACTAATGAAAAACTGTTTTTT.

The chain has TRBV4-3 and TRBJ2-2; D is unclear. The CDR3 runs to 13 residues. With 0 bases removed from V and 5 bases from J, the gap between germline ends came to 4 bases. Germline V gives CDR1 LGHNA, CDR2 YSLEER. The CDR3 sequence is CASSQDGTGELFF. CDR3 nucleotide sequence: TGCGCCAGCAGCCAAGATGGTACCGGGGAGCTGTTTTTT.

The chain uses TRBV5-1 and TRBJ2-1; tentative D call: TRBD1 (6 bases). V was trimmed by 4 bases and J by 1 base, leaving 12 bases between them. This CDR3 comprises 15 residues. Looked up from germline, CDR1 is SGHRS and CDR2 is YFSETQ. Here the CDR3 DNA reads TGCGCCAGCAGCACGGAACAGGGATCCTACAATGAGCAGTTCTTC. It yields the protein CASSTEQGSYNEQFF.

J is TRBJ1-2 and V is TRBV30; D not resolved. Trimming removed 0 bases at V and 2 bases at J, with 10 bases between. The CDR3 covers 14 residues. The germline gives CDR1 GTSNPN, CDR2 SVGIG (reference sequence). CDR3 sequence reads: CAWSVLGPNYGYTF. As DNA, the CDR3 is TGTGCCTGGAGTGTCTTAGGCCCAAACTATGGCTACACCTTC.